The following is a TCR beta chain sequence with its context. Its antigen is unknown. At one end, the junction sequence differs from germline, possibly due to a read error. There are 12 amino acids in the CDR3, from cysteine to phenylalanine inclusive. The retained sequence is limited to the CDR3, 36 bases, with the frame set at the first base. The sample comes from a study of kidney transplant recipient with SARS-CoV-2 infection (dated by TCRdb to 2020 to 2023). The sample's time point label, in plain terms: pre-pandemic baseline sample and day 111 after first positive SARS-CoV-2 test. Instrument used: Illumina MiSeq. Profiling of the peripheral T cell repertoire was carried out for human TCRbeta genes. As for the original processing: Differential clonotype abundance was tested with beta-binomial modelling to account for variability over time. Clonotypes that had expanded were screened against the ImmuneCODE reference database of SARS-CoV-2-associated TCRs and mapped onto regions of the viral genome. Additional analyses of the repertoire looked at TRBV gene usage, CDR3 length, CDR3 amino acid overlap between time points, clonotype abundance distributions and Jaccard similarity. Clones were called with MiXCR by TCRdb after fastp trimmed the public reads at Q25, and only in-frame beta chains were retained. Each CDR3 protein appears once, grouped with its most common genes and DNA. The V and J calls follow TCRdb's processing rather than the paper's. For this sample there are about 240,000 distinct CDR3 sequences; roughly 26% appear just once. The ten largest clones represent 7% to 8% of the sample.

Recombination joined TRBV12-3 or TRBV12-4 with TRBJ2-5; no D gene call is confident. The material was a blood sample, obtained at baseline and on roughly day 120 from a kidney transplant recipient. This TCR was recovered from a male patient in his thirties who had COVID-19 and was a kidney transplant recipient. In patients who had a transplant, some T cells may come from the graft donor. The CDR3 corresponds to CASSFSQKTQYF. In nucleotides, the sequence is TGTGCCAGCAGTTTTAGCCAAAAGACCCAGTACTTC.